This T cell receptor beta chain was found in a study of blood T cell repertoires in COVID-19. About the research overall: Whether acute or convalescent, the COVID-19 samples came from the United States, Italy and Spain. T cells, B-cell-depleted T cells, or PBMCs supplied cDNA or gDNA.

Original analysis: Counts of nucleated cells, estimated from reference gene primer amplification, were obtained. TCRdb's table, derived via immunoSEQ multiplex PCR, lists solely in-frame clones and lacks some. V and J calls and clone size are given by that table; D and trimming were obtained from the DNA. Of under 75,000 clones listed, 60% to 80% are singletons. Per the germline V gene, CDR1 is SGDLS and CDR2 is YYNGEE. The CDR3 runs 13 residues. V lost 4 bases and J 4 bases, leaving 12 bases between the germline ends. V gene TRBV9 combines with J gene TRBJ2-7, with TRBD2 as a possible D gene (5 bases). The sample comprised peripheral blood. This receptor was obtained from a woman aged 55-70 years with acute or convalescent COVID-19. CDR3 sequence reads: CASSPGGGYEQYF. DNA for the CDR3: TGTGCCAGCAGCCCAGGAGGCGGGTACGAGCAGTACTTC.